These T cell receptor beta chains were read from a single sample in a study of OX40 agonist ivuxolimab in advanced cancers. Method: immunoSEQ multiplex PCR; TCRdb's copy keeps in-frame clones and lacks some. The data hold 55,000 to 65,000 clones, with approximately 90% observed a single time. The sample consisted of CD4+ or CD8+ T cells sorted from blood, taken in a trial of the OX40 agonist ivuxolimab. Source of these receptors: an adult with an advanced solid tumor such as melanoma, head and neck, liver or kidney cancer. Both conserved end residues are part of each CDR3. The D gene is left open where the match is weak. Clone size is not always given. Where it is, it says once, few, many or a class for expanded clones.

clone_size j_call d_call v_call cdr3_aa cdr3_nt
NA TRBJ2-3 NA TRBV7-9 CASSQATDTQYF TGTGCCAGCAGCCAGGCGACGGATACGCAGTATTTT
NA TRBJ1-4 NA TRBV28 CASSSPQTATNEKLFF TGTGCCAGCAGTTCTCCCCAGACTGCAACTAATGAAAAACTGTTTTTT
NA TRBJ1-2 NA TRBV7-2 CASSSLAEGDYGYTF TGTGCCAGCAGCTCCCTGGCGGAGGGCGACTATGGCTACACCTTC
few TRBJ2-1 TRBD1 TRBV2 CASSDPGQGIYNEQFF TGTGCCAGCAGTGATCCGGGACAGGGGATCTACAATGAGCAGTTCTTC
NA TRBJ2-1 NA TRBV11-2 CASSLAGGANNEQFF TGTGCCAGCAGCTTAGCTGGGGGCGCGAACAATGAGCAGTTCTTC
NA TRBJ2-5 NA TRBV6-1 CAVPGDQTQYF TGTGCCGTTCCGGGGGACCAGACCCAGTACTTC
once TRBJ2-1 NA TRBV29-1 CSVEGRVRTYDYNEQFF TGCAGCGTTGAAGGCAGGGTCCGAACCTACGACTACAATGAGCAGTTCTTC
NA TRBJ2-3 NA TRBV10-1 CASSSYTDTQYF TGCGCCAGCAGTTCCTATACAGATACGCAGTATTTT
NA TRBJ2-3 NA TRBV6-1 CASSEAQTSTDTQYF TGTGCCAGCAGTGAAGCTCAGACTAGCACAGATACGCAGTATTTT
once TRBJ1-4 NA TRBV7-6 CASSLDPTFLRTNEKLFF TGTGCCAGCAGCTTAGACCCGACCTTTCTTAGGACTAATGAAAAACTGTTTTTT
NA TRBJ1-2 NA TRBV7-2 CATTNPQQDYGYTF TGTGCCACCACGAACCCCCAGCAAGACTATGGCTACACCTTC
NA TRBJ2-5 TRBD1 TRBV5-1 CASSGQGQVETQYF TGCGCCAGCAGCGGCCAGGGACAGGTAGAGACCCAGTACTTC
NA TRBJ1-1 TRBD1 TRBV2 CASRAGQGVTEAFF TGTGCCAGCAGGGCAGGACAGGGCGTCACTGAAGCTTTCTTT
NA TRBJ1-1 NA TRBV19 CASSSRQSNTEAFF TGTGCCAGTAGTAGCAGACAGAGCAACACTGAAGCTTTCTTT
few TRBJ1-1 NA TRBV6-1 CAAGPSPNTEAFF TGTGCCGCGGGACCTTCACCGAACACTGAAGCTTTCTTT
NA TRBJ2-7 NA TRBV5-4 CASSLSGTYEQYF TGTGCCAGCAGCTTGTCGGGCACCTACGAGCAGTACTTC
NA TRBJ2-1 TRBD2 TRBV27 CASSPLAAYNEQFF TGTGCCAGCAGTCCACTAGCGGCCTACAATGAGCAGTTCTTC
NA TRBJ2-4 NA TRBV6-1 CASGERVESIQYF TGTGCCAGCGGCGAAAGGGTGGAAAGCATTCAGTACTTC
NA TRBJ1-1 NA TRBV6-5 CASSYTKLDVITEAFF TGTGCCAGCAGTTACACCAAACTGGATGTGATCACTGAAGCTTTCTTT
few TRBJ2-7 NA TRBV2 CASSERRGDYEQYF TGTGCCAGCAGTGAGCGCAGGGGAGACTACGAGCAGTACTTC
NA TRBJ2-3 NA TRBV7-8 CASSHEGMGADTQYF TGTGCCAGCAGTCACGAGGGGATGGGCGCAGATACGCAGTATTTT
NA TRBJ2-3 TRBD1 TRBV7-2 CASSSGQGLGDTQYF TGTGCCAGCAGCTCGGGACAGGGCCTGGGGGATACGCAGTATTTT
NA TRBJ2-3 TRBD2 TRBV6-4 CASSALAGGTDTQYF TGTGCCAGCAGTGCTTTAGCGGGGGGCACAGATACGCAGTATTTT
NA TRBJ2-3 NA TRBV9 CASSVAGLGADTQYF TGTGCCAGCAGCGTAGCGGGGCTAGGCGCAGATACGCAGTATTTT
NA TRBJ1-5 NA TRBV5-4 CASSLGQSLSYSNQPQHF TGTGCCAGCAGCTTGGGACAGAGCTTGTCCTATAGCAATCAGCCCCAGCATTTT
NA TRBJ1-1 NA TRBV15 CATSLVAGTPNTEAFF TGTGCCACCAGCCTCGTGGCAGGTACCCCGAACACTGAAGCTTTCTTT
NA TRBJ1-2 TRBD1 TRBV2 CASSEIGGIFHTNYGYTF TGTGCCAGCAGTGAAATAGGGGGCATATTCCACACTAACTATGGCTACACCTTC
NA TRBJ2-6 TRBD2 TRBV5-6 CASSPGLTSGANVLTF TGTGCCAGCAGCCCGGGACTAACTTCTGGGGCCAACGTCCTGACTTTC
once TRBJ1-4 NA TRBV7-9 CASSRPSGEGKEKLFF TGTGCCAGCAGCCGCCCCTCAGGGGAGGGAAAAGAAAAACTGTTTTTT
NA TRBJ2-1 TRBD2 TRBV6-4 CASSQVAGPSYNEQFF TGTGCCAGCTCTCAGGTAGCGGGTCCCTCCTACAATGAGCAGTTCTTC
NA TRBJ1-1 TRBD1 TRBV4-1 CASSLGDRADTEAFF TGCGCCAGCAGCCTCGGGGACAGGGCTGACACTGAAGCTTTCTTT
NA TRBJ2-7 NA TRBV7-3 CASSLGQGIHEQYF TGTGCCAGCAGCTTAGGTCAGGGTATACACGAGCAGTACTTC
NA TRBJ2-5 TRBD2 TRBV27 CASSLGGLAETQYF TGTGCCAGCAGTTTGGGGGGACTAGCGGAGACCCAGTACTTC
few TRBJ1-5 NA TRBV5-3 CARTLRQYNQPQHF TGTGCCAGAACCCTAAGACAGTACAATCAGCCCCAGCATTTT
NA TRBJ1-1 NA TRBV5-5 CASSLGQSTEAFF TGTGCCAGCAGCTTGGGACAGAGCACTGAAGCTTTCTTT
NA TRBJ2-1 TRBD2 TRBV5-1 CASSLRDYDNEQFF TGCGCCAGCAGCCTCCGGGACTACGACAATGAGCAGTTCTTC
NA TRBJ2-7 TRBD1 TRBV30 CAWSYGQGIEQYF TGTGCCTGGAGCTACGGACAGGGGATCGAGCAGTACTTC
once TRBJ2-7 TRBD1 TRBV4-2 CASSQETGSAYEQYF TGTGCCAGCAGCCAAGAGACAGGGTCAGCCTACGAGCAGTACTTC
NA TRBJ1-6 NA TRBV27 CASSFGGGIYNSPLHF TGTGCCAGCAGTTTTGGGGGAGGGATTTATAATTCACCCCTCCACTTT
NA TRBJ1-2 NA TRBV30 CAWMEGGYGYTF TGTGCCTGGATGGAGGGAGGCTATGGCTACACCTTC
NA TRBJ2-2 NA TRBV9 CASSVESWATGELFF TGTGCCAGCAGCGTAGAGAGTTGGGCTACCGGGGAGCTGTTTTTT
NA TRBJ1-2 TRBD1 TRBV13 CASSLTGDYYGYTF TGTGCCAGCAGCTTAACAGGGGATTACTATGGCTACACCTTC
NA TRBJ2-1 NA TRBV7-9 CASSSTAGDEQFF TGTGCCAGCAGCTCCACCGCGGGTGATGAGCAGTTCTTC
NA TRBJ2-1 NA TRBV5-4 CASSGDAAPYNEQFF TGTGCCAGCAGCGGGGACGCTGCTCCTTACAATGAGCAGTTCTTC
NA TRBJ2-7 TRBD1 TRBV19 CASSWGGTGAQIEDF TGTGCCAGTAGTTGGGGGGGGACAGGGGCCCAGATCGAGGACTTC
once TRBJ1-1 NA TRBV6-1 CASSYRGNQAFF TGTGCCAGCAGTTATAGGGGAAATCAAGCTTTCTTT
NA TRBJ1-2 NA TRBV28 CASSLAVGGGFNYGYTF TGTGCCAGCAGTTTAGCCGTCGGGGGTGGGTTCAACTATGGCTACACCTTC
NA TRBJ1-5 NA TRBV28 CASSPRGQPQHF TGTGCCAGCAGTCCACGAGGGCAGCCCCAGCATTTT
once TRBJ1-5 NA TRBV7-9 CASSTTRTGGFNQPQHF TGTGCCAGCAGCACTACCAGAACAGGAGGCTTTAATCAGCCCCAGCATTTT
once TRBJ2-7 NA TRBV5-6 CASSSGPSYSYEQYF TGTGCCAGCAGCTCTGGGCCCTCCTACTCCTACGAGCAGTACTTC
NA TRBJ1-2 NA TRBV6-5 CASTGLGGYGYTF TGTGCCAGTACAGGGTTGGGTGGCTATGGCTACACCTTC
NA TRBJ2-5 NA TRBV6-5 CASSYARGAGETQYF TGTGCCAGCAGTTACGCCCGGGGGGCTGGTGAGACCCAGTACTTC
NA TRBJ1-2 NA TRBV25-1 CASSEPEIYGGYTF TGTGCCAGCAGTGAGCCGGAGATATATGGGGGCTACACCTTC
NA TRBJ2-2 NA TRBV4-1 CASSPANTGELFF TGCGCCAGCAGCCCTGCGAACACCGGGGAGCTGTTTTTT